The rows below give T cell receptor beta chains drawn from one sample of a study of blood T cells in healthy people across ages. One entry per CDR3 protein, called by TCRdb with MiXCR from the 5' RACE reads. Here the sample spans nearly 800,000 distinct CDR3 sequences, 45% to 70% being singletons. Input material: blood. These receptors were taken from a man between 40 and 49 years old in good health. CDR3s include the opening cysteine and the closing phenylalanine or tryptophan. Fields, in order: J gene, clone size, V gene, D gene, CDR3 protein, CDR3 DNA. A D gene is named only where the DNA matches it firmly. Expanded clones get a size class; other rows say once, few or many, or leave the size out.

J gene: TRBJ2-5; clone size: -; V gene: TRBV28; D gene: -; CDR3 protein: CASSLWGVGIRRTQETQYF; CDR3 DNA: TGTGCCAGCAGTTTATGGGGGGTCGGGATCAGGAGAACCCAAGAGACCCAGTACTTC
J gene: TRBJ1-2; clone size: -; V gene: TRBV24-1; D gene: -; CDR3 protein: CATATQNYGYTF; CDR3 DNA: TGTGCCACTGCGACACAAAACTATGGCTACACCTTC
J gene: TRBJ2-7; clone size: -; V gene: TRBV10-3; D gene: TRBD1; CDR3 protein: CAIQDRALDEQYF; CDR3 DNA: TGTGCCATTCAGGACAGGGCCCTCGACGAGCAGTACTTC
J gene: TRBJ1-2; clone size: -; V gene: TRBV9; D gene: -; CDR3 protein: CASSPWDGRSYGYTF; CDR3 DNA: TGTGCCAGCAGCCCATGGGATGGCAGATCCTATGGCTATACCTTC
J gene: TRBJ2-5; clone size: -; V gene: TRBV7-9; D gene: -; CDR3 protein: CSSSLVIETQYF; CDR3 DNA: TGTTCCAGCAGCTTAGTCATCGAGACCCAGTACTTC
J gene: TRBJ2-7; clone size: -; V gene: TRBV9; D gene: -; CDR3 protein: CASSVRPTRGYEQYF; CDR3 DNA: TGTGCCAGCAGCGTTCGCCCGACCAGGGGATACGAGCAGTACTTC
J gene: TRBJ2-1; clone size: -; V gene: TRBV2; D gene: TRBD2; CDR3 protein: CASRRLAGYSYNEQFF; CDR3 DNA: TGTGCCAGCAGGCGACTAGCGGGGTACTCCTACAATGAGCAGTTCTTC
J gene: TRBJ2-6; clone size: -; V gene: TRBV7-3; D gene: -; CDR3 protein: CASSFIVSGANVLTF; CDR3 DNA: TGTGCCAGCAGCTTTATTGTGTCTGGGGCCAACGTCCTGACTTTC
J gene: TRBJ2-1; clone size: many; V gene: TRBV6-2/TRBV6-3; D gene: -; CDR3 protein: CASSTSSYNEQFF; CDR3 DNA: TGTGCCAGCAGTACAAGCTCCTACAATGAGCAGTTCTTC
J gene: TRBJ1-1; clone size: few; V gene: TRBV7-3; D gene: -; CDR3 protein: CASSLGGGQNTEAFF; CDR3 DNA: TGTGCCAGCAGCTTGGGGGGGGGGCAGAACACTGAGGCTTTCTTT
J gene: TRBJ2-3; clone size: -; V gene: TRBV4-3; D gene: -; CDR3 protein: CASSQEPLGDTQYF; CDR3 DNA: TGCGCCAGCAGCCAAGAGCCTCTCGGAGATACGCAGTATTTT
J gene: TRBJ2-3; clone size: few; V gene: TRBV7-2; D gene: -; CDR3 protein: CASSEGPGATDTQYF; CDR3 DNA: TGTGCCAGCAGCGAAGGTCCAGGGGCCACAGATACGCAGTATTTT
J gene: TRBJ2-6; clone size: -; V gene: TRBV7-3; D gene: -; CDR3 protein: CASSSTLVSSGANVLTF; CDR3 DNA: TGTGCCAGCAGCTCGACACTTGTTAGCTCTGGGGCCAACGTCCTGACTTTC
J gene: TRBJ2-7; clone size: once; V gene: TRBV6-2/TRBV6-3; D gene: -; CDR3 protein: CASSYARRQGIHYEQYF; CDR3 DNA: TGTGCCAGCAGTTACGCCCGCCGCCAGGGGATTCACTACGAGCAGTACTTC